This T cell receptor (beta chain) emerged from a study of cytomegalovirus exposure and HLA in healthy donors. The CDR3 runs to 18 residues. From germline, CDR1 is MGHRA and CDR2 YSYEKL. Trimming pared 0 bases from V and 4 bases from J, leaving 22 bases between. Sequencing used immunoSEQ multiplex PCR; TCRdb keeps in-frame clones, though not all of them. The sample carries some 290,000 clones, approximately 88% recorded once. Study-level results: Most TCR sequences proved rare, with some public TCRs found in many donors. Cytomegalovirus status was reportedly diagnosed by the classifier with high specificity and sensitivity. Listed as cytomegalovirus-associated were 150 or so TCR beta chains.

This clone was recorded once. Its specificity is not known. The sequence came from a young man in good health and CMV-seronegative. Sequencing input: PBMCs. V gene TRBV4-1 combines with J gene TRBJ2-7; perhaps TRBD2 as D (5 bases). The DNA for the CDR3 is TGCGCCAGCAGCCAAGAAGGCGGGCGGGTTAGCCCGGTTTACGAGCAGTACTTC. Amino acids: CASSQEGGRVSPVYEQYF.